What follows are 8 T cell receptor beta chains derived from one specimen sequenced in a study of beta chain features in type 1 diabetes. Overall study results and limits: Type 1 diabetes patients had TCRB CDR3s that were shorter (moderately but significantly so) in all four CD4+ subsets.

Of the isolated RNA, all was reverse transcribed, and so the sequenced material was expressed TCRB transcripts. Clones were sequenced by immunoSEQ multiplex PCR, and TCRdb holds only the in-frame ones, with some missing. The sample consists of 600,000 to 700,000 clones, roughly 13% of them appearing once. Antigens for these TCRs are unknown. Sequencing was carried out using naive CD4+ T cells from blood. The receptors here all came from a man younger than 30 with type 1 diabetes.

This clone occurred a few times. The chain couples TRBV7-9 to TRBJ1-4; D not resolved. From germline, CDR1 is SEHNR and CDR2 FQNEAQ (reference sequence). The CDR3 contains 17 residues. With 3 bases removed from V and 4 bases from J, the gap between germline ends came to 18 bases. The CDR3 loop reads CASSFSTWTEFNEKLFF. In DNA form, the CDR3 reads TGTGCCAGCAGCTTTAGTACATGGACGGAGTTTAATGAAAAACTGTTTTTT.

This clone occurred a few times. The chain recombines TRBV18 with TRBJ2-1, with D perhaps being TRBD1 or TRBD2 (5 bases each). The V and J ends lost 5 bases and 0 bases respectively, with 11 bases between them. Germline-derived CDR1 and CDR2 are KGHSH and LQKENI. The CDR3 spans 15 residues. The CDR3 region is CASSTGPSSYNEQFF. The CDR3 DNA reads TGTGCCAGCTCAACGGGACCGAGCTCCTACAATGAGCAGTTCTTC.

This clone showed up just a few times. The genes are TRBV9 and TRBJ2-5; D is uncertain. CDR3 size: 11 residues. Germline V gene lookup returns CDR1 SGDLS and CDR2 YYNGEE. Trimming removed 4 bases at V and 3 bases at J, with 4 bases between. In DNA, the CDR3 is TGTGCCAGCAGCCAAGAAGAGACCCAGTACTTC. The encoded protein is CASSQEETQYF.

This clone occurred a few times. The V and J genes are TRBV6-4 and TRBJ2-1; D is possibly TRBD1 or TRBD2 (5 bases each). Deletions cut 0 bases from V and 0 bases from J, with 12 bases between. CDR3 length: 17 amino acids. CDR1 and CDR2 from the germline V gene are MRHNA and SNTAGT. The CDR3 here is CASSDSWGSSSYNEQFF. CDR3 nucleotides: TGTGCCAGCAGTGACTCGTGGGGGTCCAGCTCCTACAATGAGCAGTTCTTC.

The table lists this clone with a few counts. This chain links TRBV30 with TRBJ2-7; 9 bases fit TRBD1. Losses at the gene ends were 3 bases for V and 9 bases for J; bases not matched to a gene: 3. In germline, CDR1 is GTSNPN, CDR2 SVGIG (reference sequence). The CDR3 totals 11 residues. CDR3 bases: TGTGCCTGGAGGGACAGGGGAAGGCAGTACTTC. It is translated as CAWRDRGRQYF.

The chain recombines TRBV10-3 with TRBJ2-5; 7 bases line up with TRBD1. Losses at the gene ends were 0 bases for V and 10 bases for J; bases not matched to a gene: 14. CDR1 is ENHRY and CDR2 is SYGVKD in the germline V gene. The CDR3 is made up of 16 amino acids. This CDR3 reads CAISESLTGAAGGQYF. The CDR3 DNA sequence: TGTGCCATCAGTGAGTCACTTACAGGGGCGGCTGGCGGCCAGTACTTC.

This clone was counted between two and nine times. The V and J genes are TRBV6-1 and TRBJ2-7; unclear D gene. The CDR3 is made up of 13 amino acids. Germline values: CDR1 MNHNS, CDR2 SASEGT. The V end lost 3 bases, the J end lost 3 bases, and 9 bases lay between the germline ends. This chain's CDR3 is CASSESLSYEQYF. DNA of the CDR3: TGTGCCAGCAGTGAGTCGCTGAGCTACGAGCAGTACTTC.

The chain combines TRBV7-3 with TRBJ1-2, with D possibly being TRBD1 (5 bases). Germline V gives CDR1 SGHTA, CDR2 FQGTGA. Trimming shortened V by 5 bases and J by 4 bases, and 11 bases separated the two germline ends. This CDR3 is built from 13 residues. The CDR3: CASSTERGYGYTF. CDR3 DNA: TGTGCCAGCAGCACAGAAAGGGGCTATGGCTACACCTTC.